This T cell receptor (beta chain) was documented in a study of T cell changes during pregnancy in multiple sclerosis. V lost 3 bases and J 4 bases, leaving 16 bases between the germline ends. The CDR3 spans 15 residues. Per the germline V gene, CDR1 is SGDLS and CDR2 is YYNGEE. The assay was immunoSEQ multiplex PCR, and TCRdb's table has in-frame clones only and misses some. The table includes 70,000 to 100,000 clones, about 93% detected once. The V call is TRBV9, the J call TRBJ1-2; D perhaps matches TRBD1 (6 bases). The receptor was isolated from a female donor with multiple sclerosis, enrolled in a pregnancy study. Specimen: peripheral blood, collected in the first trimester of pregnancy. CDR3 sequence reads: CASSDHRELPYGYTF. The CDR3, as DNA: TGTGCCAGCAGCGACCACAGGGAGCTTCCCTATGGCTACACCTTC.